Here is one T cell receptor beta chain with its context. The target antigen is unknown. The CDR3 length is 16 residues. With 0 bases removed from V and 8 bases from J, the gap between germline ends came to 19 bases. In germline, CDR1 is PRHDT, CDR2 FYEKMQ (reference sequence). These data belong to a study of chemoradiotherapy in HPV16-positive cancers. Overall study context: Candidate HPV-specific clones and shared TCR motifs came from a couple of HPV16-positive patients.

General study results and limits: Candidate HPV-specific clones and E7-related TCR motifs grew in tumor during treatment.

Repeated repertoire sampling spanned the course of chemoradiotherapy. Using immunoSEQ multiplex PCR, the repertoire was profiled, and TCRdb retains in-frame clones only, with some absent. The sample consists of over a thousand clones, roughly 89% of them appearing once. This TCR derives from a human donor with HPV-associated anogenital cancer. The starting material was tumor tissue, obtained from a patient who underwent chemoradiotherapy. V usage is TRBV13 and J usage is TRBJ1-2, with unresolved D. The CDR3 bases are TGTGCCAGCAGCTTAGGCCGGCGGACGGAGGTGCACGGCTACACCTTC. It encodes CASSLGRRTEVHGYTF.